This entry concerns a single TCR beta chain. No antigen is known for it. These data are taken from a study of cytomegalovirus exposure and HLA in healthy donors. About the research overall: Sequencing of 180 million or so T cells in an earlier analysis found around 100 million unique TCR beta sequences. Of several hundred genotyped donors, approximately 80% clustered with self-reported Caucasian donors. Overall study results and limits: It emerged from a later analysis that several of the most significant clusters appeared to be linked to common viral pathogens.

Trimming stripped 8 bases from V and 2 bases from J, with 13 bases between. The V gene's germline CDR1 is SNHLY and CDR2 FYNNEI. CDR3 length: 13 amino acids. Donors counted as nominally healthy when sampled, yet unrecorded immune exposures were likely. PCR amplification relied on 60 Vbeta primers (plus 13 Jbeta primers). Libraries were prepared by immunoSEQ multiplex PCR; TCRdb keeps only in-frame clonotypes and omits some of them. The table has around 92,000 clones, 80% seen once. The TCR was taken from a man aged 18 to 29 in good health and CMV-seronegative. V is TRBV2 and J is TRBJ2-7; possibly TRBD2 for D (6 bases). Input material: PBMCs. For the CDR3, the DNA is TGTGCCAGCCCGGGACTGGGTACCTACGAGCAGTACTTC. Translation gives CASPGLGTYEQYF.